This TCR beta chain was sequenced for a study of blood T cell repertoires in COVID-19. The overall study: The origin of the acute and convalescent COVID-19 samples was the United States, Italy and Spain. The analysed material was cDNA or gDNA that came from T cells, B-cell-depleted T cells, or PBMCs.

In the authors' methods: Estimates of nucleated cell counts were drawn from the amplification of reference gene primers. The assay was immunoSEQ multiplex PCR, and TCRdb's table has in-frame clones only and misses some. D and trimming were read from the DNA, whereas the V and J calls and clone size are those reported in that table. Of approximately 160,000 clones listed, around 85% are singletons. In germline, CDR1 is MNHEY, CDR2 SVGAGI. J lost 11 bases, V lost 5 bases, and 7 bases had no gene match. This CDR3 has 12 residues. Material for sequencing was peripheral blood. The receptor's source is a woman in her seventies with acute or convalescent COVID-19. This chain links TRBV6-5 with TRBJ1-1; 8 bases are a match to TRBD1. The CDR3 sequence is CASSRQGPGAFF. The CDR3, as DNA: TGTGCCAGCAGTCGACAGGGGCCGGGGGCTTTCTTT.